This TCR beta chain was captured by sequencing in a study of T cell responses to AZD1222 COVID-19 vaccine. Notes on the study in general: Repertoires were collected only later (after the peak T cell response had occurred). Reportedly, nearly half the spike-specific TCRs target unmutated variant regions. The CD4 TCRs associated with vaccination extended across spike and predominated at 160-218 and 743-854. Clonal diversity may have been underestimated, and the donors were mostly white British, with more females than males.

TCRdb's copy holds only in-frame clones and misses some; the assay was immunoSEQ multiplex PCR. The sample shows about 110,000 clones, over 85% of them seen only once. Of note for this clone: The antigen remains undetermined.

The receptor comes from an adult who received the AZD1222 COVID-19 vaccine. Sequenced material: peripheral blood, taken 28 days after the second AZD1222 dose.

In DNA form, the CDR3 reads TGCGCCACCGAAGAGACCCAGTACTTC. Amino acids: CATEETQYF. The rearrangement joins TRBV5-1 to TRBJ2-5; D gene ambiguous. Looked up from germline, CDR1 is SGHRS and CDR2 is YFSETQ. The CDR3 runs 9 residues. The germline V and J ends were trimmed by 9 bases and 3 bases, with 3 bases remaining between them.